This T cell receptor (beta chain) is drawn from a study of blood T cell repertoires in COVID-19. Study information: The United States, Italy and Spain supplied acute and convalescent COVID-19 samples. Sources were T cells, B-cell-depleted T cells, or PBMCs; the material itself was cDNA or gDNA.

Under the authors' procedure: How many nucleated cells were present was estimated from reference gene primer amplification. Only in-frame clones appear in the TCRdb table, and some are missing; sequencing was by immunoSEQ multiplex PCR. Clone size and the V and J calls come from that table; the DNA yielded D and trimming. The top ten clones hold less than 50% of a sample with under 150,000 clones, less than 90% of them seen once. The sample comprised peripheral blood. This TCR was sampled from a human donor in a cohort sampled during active COVID-19.

In DNA, the CDR3 is TGTGCCAGCAGTTTAACCGACAGTTTGAACACTGAAGCTTTCTTT. This encodes CASSLTDSLNTEAFF. The genes are TRBV27 and TRBJ1-1; weak D call: TRBD1 (5 bases). The germline CDR1 and CDR2 sequences are MNHEY and SMNVEV (reference sequence). The CDR3 is 15 amino acids. V was clipped by 2 bases and J by 0 bases, with 10 bases between them.